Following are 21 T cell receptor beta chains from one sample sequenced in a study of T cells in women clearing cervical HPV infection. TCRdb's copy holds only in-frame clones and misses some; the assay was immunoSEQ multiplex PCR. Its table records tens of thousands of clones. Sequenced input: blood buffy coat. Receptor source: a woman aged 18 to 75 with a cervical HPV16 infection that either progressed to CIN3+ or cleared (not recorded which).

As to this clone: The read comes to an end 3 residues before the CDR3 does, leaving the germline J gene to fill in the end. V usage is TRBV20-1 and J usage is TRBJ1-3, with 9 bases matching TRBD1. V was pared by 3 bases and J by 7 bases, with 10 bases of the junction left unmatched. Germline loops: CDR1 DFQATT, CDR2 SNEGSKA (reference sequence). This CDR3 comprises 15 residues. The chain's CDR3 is CSASDSGTGRNTIYF. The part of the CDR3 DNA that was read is TGCAGTGCTAGTGACTCCGGGACAGGGCGCAACACC.

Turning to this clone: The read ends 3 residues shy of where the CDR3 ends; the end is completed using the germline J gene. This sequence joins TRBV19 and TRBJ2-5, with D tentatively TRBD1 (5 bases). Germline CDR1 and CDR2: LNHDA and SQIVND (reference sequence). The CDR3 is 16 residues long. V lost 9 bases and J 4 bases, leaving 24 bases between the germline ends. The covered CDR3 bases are TGTGCCAGCCGAAATGAAACCGACAGCATGGTAGAGACC. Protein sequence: CASRNETDSMVET. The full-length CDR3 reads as CASRNETDSMVETQYF.

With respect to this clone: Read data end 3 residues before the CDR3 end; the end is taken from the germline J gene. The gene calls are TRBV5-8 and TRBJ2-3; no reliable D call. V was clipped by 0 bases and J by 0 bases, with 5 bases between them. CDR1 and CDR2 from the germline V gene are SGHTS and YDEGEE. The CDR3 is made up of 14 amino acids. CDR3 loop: CASSLVSSTDTQYF. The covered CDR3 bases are TGTGCCAGCAGCTTGGTCAGTAGCACAGATACG.

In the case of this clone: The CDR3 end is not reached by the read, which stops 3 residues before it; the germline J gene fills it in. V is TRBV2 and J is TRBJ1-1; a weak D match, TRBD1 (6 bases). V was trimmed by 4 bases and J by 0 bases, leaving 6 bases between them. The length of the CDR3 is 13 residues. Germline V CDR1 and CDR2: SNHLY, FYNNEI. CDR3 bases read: TGTGCCAGCAGTGGACAGGTGAACACTGAA. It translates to CASSGQVNTE. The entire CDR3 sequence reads CASSGQVNTEAFF.

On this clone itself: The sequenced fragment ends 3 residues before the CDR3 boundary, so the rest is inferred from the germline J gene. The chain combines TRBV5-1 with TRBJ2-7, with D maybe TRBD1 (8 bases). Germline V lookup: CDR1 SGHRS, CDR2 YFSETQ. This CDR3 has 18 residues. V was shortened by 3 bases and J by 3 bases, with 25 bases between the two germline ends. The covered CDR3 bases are TGCGCCAGCAGCTCCAGCTTCGACAGCGGGACAGGTATCTACGAG. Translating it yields CASSSSFDSGTGIYE. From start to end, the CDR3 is CASSSSFDSGTGIYEQYF.

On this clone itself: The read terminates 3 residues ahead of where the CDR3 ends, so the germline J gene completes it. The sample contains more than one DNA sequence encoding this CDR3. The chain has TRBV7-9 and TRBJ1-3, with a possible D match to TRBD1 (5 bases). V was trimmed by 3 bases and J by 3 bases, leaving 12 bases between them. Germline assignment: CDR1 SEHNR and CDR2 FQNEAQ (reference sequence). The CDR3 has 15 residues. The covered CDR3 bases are TGTGCCAGCAGCTTGAGGGGTGGCGATGGAAACACC. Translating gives CASSLRGGDGNT. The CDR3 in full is CASSLRGGDGNTIYF.

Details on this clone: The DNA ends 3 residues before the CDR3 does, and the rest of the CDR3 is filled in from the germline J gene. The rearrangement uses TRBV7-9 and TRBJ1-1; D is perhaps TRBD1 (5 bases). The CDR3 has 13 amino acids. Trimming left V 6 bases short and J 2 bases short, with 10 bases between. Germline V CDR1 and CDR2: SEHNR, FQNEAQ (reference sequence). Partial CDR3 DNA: TGTGCCAGCAGGGAACAGGCTAACACTGAA. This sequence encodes CASREQANTE. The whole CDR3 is CASREQANTEAFF. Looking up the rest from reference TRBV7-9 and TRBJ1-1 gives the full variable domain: DTGVSQNPRHKITKRGQNVTFRCDPISEHNRLYWYRQTLGQGPEFLTYFQNEAQLEKSRLLSDRFSAERPKGSFSTLEIQRTEQGDSAMYLCASREQANTEAFFGQGTRLTVV.

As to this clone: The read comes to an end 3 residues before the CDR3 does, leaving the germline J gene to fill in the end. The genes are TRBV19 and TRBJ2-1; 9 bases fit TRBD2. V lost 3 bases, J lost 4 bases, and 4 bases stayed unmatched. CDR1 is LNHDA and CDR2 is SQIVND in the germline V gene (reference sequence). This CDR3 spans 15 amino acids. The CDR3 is CASSIASGAYNEQFF. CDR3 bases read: TGTGCCAGTAGTATTGCTAGCGGGGCTTACAATGAG.

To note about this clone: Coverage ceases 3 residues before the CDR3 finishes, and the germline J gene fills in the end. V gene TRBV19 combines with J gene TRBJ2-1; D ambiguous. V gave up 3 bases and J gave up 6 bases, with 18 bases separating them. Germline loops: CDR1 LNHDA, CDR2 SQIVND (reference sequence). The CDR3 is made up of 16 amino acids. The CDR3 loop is CASSIRYVLSGNEQFF. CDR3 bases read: TGTGCCAGTAGTATTCGCTACGTCCTCTCTGGCAATGAG.

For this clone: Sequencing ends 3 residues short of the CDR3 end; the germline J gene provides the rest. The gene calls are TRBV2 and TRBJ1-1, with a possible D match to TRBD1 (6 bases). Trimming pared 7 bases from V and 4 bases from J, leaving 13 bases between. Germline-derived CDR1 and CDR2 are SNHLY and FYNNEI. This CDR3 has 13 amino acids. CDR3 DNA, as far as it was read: TGTGCCAGCATATACAGGGCGAGCACTGAA. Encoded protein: CASIYRASTE. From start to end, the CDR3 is CASIYRASTEAFF. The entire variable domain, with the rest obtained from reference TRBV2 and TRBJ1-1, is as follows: EPEVTQTPSHQVTQMGQEVILRCVPISNHLYFYWYRQILGQKVEFLVSFYNNEISEKSEIFDDQFSVERPDGSNFTLKIRSTKLEDSAMYFCASIYRASTEAFFGQGTRLTVV.

CDR3 region: CAWSVGGVLSEKLFF. The DNA read from the CDR3 is TGTGCCTGGAGTGTAGGCGGGGTTTTGAGCGAAAAG. This rearrangement joins TRBV30 to TRBJ2-2; maybe TRBD2 (6 bases). The DNA ends 3 residues before the CDR3 does, and the rest of the CDR3 is filled in from the germline J gene. Looked up from germline, CDR1 is GTSNPN and CDR2 is SVGIG (reference sequence). There are 15 residues in the CDR3.

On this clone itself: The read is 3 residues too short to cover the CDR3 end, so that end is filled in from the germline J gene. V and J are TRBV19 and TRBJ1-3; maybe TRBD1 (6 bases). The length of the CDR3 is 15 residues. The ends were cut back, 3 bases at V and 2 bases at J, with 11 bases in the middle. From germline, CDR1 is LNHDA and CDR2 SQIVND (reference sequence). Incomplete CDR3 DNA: TGTGCCAGTAGTATTGATACAGGGACTGGAAACACC. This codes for CASSIDTGTGNT. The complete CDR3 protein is CASSIDTGTGNTIYF. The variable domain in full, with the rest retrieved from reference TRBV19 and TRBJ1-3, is DGGITQSPKYLFRKEGQNVTLSCEQNLNHDAMYWYRQDPGQGLRLIYYSQIVNDFQKGDIAEGYSVSREKKESFPLTVTSAQKNPTAFYLCASSIDTGTGNTIYFGEGSWLTVV.

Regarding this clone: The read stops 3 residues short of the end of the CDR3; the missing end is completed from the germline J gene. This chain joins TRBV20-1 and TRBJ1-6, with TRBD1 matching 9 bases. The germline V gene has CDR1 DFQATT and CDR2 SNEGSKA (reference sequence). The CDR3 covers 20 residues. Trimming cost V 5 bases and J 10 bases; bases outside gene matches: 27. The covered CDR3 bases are TGCAGTGCTCCAACCGCCGATTTTCCAGGACAGGGGATAGTCCGATCACCC. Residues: CSAPTADFPGQGIVRSP. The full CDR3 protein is CSAPTADFPGQGIVRSPLHF.

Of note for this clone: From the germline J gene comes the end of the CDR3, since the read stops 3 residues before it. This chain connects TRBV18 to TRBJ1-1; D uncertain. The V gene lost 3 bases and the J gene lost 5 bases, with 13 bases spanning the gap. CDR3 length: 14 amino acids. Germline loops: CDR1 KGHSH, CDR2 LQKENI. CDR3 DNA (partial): TGTGCCAGCTCACCCGACCAGGATTGGACTGAA. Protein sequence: CASSPDQDWTE. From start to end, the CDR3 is CASSPDQDWTEAFF.

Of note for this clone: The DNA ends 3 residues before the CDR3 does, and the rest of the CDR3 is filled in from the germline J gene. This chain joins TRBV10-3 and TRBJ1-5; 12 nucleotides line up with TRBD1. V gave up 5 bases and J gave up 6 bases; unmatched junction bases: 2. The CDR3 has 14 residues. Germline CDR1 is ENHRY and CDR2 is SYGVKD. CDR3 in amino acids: CAISPGQGAQPQHF. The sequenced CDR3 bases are TGTGCCATCAGTCCGGGACAGGGGGCTCAGCCC.

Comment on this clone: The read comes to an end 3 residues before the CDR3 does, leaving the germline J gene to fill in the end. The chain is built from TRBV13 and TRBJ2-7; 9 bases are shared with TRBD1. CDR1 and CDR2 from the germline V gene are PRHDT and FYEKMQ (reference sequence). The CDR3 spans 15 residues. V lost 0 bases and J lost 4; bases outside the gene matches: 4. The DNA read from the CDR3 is TGTGCCAGCAGCTTAGGGGGACAGGGTAGGTACGAG. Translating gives CASSLGGQGRYE. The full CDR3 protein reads CASSLGGQGRYEQYF.

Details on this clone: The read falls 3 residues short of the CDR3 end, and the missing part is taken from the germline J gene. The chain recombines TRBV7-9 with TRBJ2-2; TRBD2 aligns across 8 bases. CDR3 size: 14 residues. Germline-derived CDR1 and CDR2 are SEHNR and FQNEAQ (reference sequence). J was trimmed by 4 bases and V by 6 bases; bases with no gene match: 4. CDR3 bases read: TGTGCCAGCAGTGGACTAGCAGCCACCGGGGAG. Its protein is CASSGLAATGE. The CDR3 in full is CASSGLAATGELFF.

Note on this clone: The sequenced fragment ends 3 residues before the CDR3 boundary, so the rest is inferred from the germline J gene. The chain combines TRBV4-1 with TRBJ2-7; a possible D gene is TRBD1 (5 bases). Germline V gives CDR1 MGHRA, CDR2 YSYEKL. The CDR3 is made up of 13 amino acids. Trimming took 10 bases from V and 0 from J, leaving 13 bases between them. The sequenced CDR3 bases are TGCGCCAAAAGGGGTCGTAGCTCCTACGAG. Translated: CAKRGRSSYE. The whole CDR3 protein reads CAKRGRSSYEQYF.

The sequenced part of the CDR3 DNA is TGTGCCAGCAGTCTTTTTAATTCACCC. Its translation is CASSLFNSP. The whole CDR3 is CASSLFNSPLHF. The chain uses TRBV7-6 and TRBJ1-6; D is undetermined. Read coverage stops 3 residues before the CDR3 terminus; the germline J gene supplies the remainder. Germline CDR1 and CDR2: SGHVS and FNYEAQ. The CDR3 is 12 amino acids. The V and J ends lost 6 bases and 6 bases respectively, with 6 bases between them.

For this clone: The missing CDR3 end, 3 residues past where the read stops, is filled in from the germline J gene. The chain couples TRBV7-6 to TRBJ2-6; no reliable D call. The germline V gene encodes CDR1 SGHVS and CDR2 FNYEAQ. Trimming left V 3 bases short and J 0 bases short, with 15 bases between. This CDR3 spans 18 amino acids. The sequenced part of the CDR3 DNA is TGTGCCAGCAGCTTGTGGGCCCCGTTTAACTCTGGGGCCAACGTC. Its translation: CASSLWAPFNSGANV. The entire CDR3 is CASSLWAPFNSGANVLTF.

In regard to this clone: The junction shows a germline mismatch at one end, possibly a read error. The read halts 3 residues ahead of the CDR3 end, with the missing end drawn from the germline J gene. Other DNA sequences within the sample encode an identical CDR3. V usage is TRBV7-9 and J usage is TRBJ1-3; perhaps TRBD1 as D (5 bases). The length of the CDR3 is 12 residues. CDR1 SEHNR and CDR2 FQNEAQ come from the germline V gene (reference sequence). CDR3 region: CASSFGGNTIYF. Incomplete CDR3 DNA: TGTGCCAGCAGCTTCGGGGGAAACACT.